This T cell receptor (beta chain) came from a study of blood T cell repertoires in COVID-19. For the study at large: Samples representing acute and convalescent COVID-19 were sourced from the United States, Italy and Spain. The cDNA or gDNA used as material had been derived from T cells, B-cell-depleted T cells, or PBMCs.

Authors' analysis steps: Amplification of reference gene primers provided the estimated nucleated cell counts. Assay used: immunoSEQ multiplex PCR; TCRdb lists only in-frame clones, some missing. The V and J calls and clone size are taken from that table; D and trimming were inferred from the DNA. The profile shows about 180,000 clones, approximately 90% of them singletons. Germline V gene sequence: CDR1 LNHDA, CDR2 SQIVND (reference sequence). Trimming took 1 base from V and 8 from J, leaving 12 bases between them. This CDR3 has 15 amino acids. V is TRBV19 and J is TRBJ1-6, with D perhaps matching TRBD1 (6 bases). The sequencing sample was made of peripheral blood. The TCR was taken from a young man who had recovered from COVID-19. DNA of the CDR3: TGTGCCAGTAGTATAGGATCAGGGGCGCATTCACCCCTCCACTTT. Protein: CASSIGSGAHSPLHF.